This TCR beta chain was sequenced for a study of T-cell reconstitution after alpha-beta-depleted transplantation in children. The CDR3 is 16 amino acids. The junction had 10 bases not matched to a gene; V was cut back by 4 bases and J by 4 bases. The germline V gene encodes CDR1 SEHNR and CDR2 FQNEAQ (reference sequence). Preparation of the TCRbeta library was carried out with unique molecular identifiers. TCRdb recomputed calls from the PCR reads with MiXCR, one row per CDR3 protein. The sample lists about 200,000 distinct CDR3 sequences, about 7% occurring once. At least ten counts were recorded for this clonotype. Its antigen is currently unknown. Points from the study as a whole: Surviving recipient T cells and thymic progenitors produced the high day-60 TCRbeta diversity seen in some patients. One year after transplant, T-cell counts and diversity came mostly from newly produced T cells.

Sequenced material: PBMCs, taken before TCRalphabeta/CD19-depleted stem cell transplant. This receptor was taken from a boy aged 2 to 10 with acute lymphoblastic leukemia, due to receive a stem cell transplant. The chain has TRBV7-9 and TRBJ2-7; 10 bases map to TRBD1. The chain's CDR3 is CASSSPGQGKIYEQYF. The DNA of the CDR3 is TGTGCCAGCAGCTCACCGGGACAGGGGAAAATTTACGAGCAGTACTTC.